This T cell receptor beta chain derives from a study of beta chain features in type 1 diabetes. The investigators reverse transcribed all of the isolated RNA, so they sequenced expressed TCRB transcripts. Approximately 3.6 million reads per sample on average were obtained from naive, central memory and regulatory T cell samples. Libraries were prepared by immunoSEQ multiplex PCR; TCRdb keeps only in-frame clonotypes and omits some of them. The sample has hundreds of thousands of clones; around 16% are singletons. Turning to this clone: Its antigen is as yet unknown.

Regarding the study as a whole: A moderate, significant TCRB CDR3 shortening appeared in type 1 diabetes across four CD4+ subsets.

The germline V gene has CDR1 SGHTA and CDR2 FQGTGA. The ends were cut back, 1 base at V and 1 base at J, with 7 bases in the middle. The CDR3 runs to 14 residues. The chain couples TRBV7-3 to TRBJ1-1; D is unresolved. This sequence originates from a man aged 18 to 30 in good health. The sequencing input was naive CD4+ T cells from blood. CDR3 in DNA: TGTGCCAGCAGCTTAAGCGTCCAGAACACTGAAGCTTTCTTT. Amino acid sequence: CASSLSVQNTEAFF.